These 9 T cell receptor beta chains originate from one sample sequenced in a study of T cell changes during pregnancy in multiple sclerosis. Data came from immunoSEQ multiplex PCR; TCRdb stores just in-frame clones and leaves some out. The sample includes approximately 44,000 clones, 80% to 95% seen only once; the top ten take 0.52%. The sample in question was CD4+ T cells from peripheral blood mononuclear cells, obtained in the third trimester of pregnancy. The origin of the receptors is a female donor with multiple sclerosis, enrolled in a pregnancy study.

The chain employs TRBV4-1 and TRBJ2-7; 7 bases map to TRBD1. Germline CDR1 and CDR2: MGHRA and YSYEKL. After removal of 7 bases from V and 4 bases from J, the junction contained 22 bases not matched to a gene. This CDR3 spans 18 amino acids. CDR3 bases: TGCGCCAGCAACCAGGGACAGAGTAGTTACCTTTCAGAATACGAGCAGTACTTC. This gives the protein CASNQGQSSYLSEYEQYF.

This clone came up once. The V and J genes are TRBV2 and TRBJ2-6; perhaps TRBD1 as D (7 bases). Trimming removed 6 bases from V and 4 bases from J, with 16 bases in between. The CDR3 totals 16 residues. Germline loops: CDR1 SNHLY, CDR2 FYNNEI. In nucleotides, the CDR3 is TGTGCCAGCAGGGTAGGGGGCGCGGGAGGGGCCAACGTCCTGACTTTC. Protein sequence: CASRVGGAGGANVLTF.

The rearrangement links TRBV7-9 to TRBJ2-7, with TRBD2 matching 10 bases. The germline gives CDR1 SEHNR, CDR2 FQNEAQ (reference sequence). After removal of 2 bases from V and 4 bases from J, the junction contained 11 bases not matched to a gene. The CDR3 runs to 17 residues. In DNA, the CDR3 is TGTGCCAGCAGCTTACAACTAGCGGGAACTCCAGGGTACGAGCAGTACTTC. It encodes CASSLQLAGTPGYEQYF.

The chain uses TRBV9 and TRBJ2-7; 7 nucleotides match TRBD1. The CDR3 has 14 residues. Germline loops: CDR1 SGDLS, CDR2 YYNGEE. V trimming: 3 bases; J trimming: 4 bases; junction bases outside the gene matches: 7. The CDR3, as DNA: TGTGCCAGCAGCGCCTCGACAGGGCTGTACGAGCAGTACTTC. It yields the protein CASSASTGLYEQYF.

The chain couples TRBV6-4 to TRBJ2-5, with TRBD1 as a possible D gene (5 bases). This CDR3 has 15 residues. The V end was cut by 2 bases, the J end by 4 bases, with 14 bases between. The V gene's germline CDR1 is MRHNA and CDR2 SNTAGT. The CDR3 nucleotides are TGTGCCAGCAGTGACCCCAATCCAGGGTCAGAGACCCAGTACTTC. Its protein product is CASSDPNPGSETQYF.

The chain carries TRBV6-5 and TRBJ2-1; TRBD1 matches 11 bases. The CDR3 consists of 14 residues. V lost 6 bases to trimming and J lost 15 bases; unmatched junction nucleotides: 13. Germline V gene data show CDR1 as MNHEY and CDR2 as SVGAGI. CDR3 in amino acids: CASSPGQGALGWFF. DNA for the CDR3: TGTGCCAGCAGCCCCGGACAGGGGGCGCTTGGATGGTTCTTC.

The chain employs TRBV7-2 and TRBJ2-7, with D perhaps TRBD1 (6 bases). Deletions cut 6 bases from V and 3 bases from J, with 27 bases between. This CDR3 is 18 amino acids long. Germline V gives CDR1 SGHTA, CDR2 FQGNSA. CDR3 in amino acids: CASSTPMGASNYYYEQYF. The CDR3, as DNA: TGTGCCAGCAGTACCCCGATGGGGGCCTCCAACTACTACTACGAGCAGTACTTC.

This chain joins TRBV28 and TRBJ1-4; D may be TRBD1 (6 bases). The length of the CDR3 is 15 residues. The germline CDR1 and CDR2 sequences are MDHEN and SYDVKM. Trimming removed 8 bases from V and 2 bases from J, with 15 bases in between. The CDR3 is CASGTGGATNEKLFF. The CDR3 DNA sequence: TGTGCCAGCGGTACGGGGGGGGCGACTAATGAAAAACTGTTTTTT.

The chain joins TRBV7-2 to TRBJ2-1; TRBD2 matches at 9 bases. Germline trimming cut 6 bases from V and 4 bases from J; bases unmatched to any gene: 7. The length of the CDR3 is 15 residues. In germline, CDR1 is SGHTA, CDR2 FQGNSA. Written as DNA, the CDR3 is TGTGCCAGCAGAACAGGACTAGCGCGGTACAATGAGCAGTTCTTC. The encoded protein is CASRTGLARYNEQFF. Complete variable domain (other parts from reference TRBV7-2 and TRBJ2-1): GAGVSQSPSNKVTEKGKDVELRCDPISGHTALYWYRQSLGQGLEFLIYFQGNSAPDKSGLPSDRFSAERTGGSVSTLTIQRTQQEDSAVYLCASRTGLARYNEQFFGPGTRLTVL.